The next 23 T cell receptor beta chains were all read from a single sample in a study of shared clonotypes between healthy human individuals. The repertoire was sequenced with immunoSEQ multiplex PCR; TCRdb's copy has only in-frame clones and lacks some. The data contain about 1 million clones, 70% to 80% of them singletons. Sequences were obtained from memory CD4+ T cells sorted from blood. Subset: CD45RA-negative fraction. These receptors were obtained from a man between 18 and 29 years old in good health.

The rearrangement joins TRBV19 to TRBJ2-3; D is uncertain. The V gene lost 5 bases and the J gene lost 6 bases, with 12 bases spanning the gap. The CDR3 runs 13 residues. Germline CDR1 is LNHDA and CDR2 is SQIVND (reference sequence). The CDR3 loop is CASSFRSMDTQYF. CDR3 nucleotide sequence: TGTGCCAGTAGTTTTAGGTCCATGGATACGCAGTATTTT.

This chain joins TRBV5-7 and TRBJ2-7, with D tentatively TRBD1 (6 bases). TRBV5-7 is labeled an ORF, and its function is uncertain. This CDR3 is 15 amino acids long. V was clipped by 3 bases and J by 3 bases, with 16 bases between them. CDR3 protein: CASSCDRDTIYEQYF. The CDR3 DNA follows: TGTGCCAGCAGCTGTGACCGGGACACTATCTACGAGCAGTACTTC.

The chain combines TRBV7-2 with TRBJ2-4, with 8 bases that match TRBD2. With 5 bases clipped from V and 5 bases from J, the junction kept 8 bases outside the gene matches. Germline CDR1 SGHTA, CDR2 FQGNSA. The CDR3 loop spans 15 amino acids. Here the CDR3 reads CASSLTSGYENIQYF. CDR3 DNA sequence: TGTGCCAGCAGCCTTACTAGCGGATACGAAAACATTCAGTACTTC.

The J gene is TRBJ2-7, the V gene TRBV5-3; 9 positions match TRBD2. TRBV5-3 is an ORF for which the function is uncertain. This CDR3 spans 14 amino acids. The V and J ends lost 1 base and 10 bases, in that order; junction bases with no gene match: 9. CDR3 sequence (DNA): TGTGCCAGAAGCTTGTGTCTAGCGGGGCCGATTCAGTACTTC. It translates to CARSLCLAGPIQYF.

J is TRBJ1-1 and V is TRBV5-4, with a tentative D call TRBD1 (5 bases). Germline CDR1 SGHNT, CDR2 YYREEE (reference sequence). There are 16 residues in the CDR3. Between the trimmed V and J ends, which lost 0 bases and 0 bases, there was a span of 12 bases. Written as DNA, the CDR3 is TGTGCCAGCAGCTTGGAAGTTGGGGCACTGAACACTGAAGCTTTCTTT. This gives the protein CASSLEVGALNTEAFF.

The genes are TRBV27 and TRBJ2-3, with 8 bases that match TRBD1. Germline V gene data show CDR1 as MNHEY and CDR2 as SMNVEV (reference sequence). The CDR3 totals 14 residues. The V gene end was trimmed by 5 bases and the J gene end by 5 bases; junction bases not matched to a gene: 6. The chain's CDR3 is CASSPGQGGDTQYF. The DNA for the CDR3 is TGTGCCAGCAGTCCAGGACAGGGAGGAGATACGCAGTATTTT.

This chain joins TRBV19 and TRBJ1-2, with 8 bases identical to TRBD1. Trimming removed 6 bases from V and 8 bases from J; junction bases left unmatched: 8. The CDR3 is 13 amino acids. Germline CDR1 is LNHDA and CDR2 is SQIVND (reference sequence). Here the CDR3 reads CASSPDRGDGYTF. The CDR3 DNA sequence: TGTGCCAGTAGCCCTGACAGGGGAGACGGCTACACCTTC.

The rearrangement joins TRBV25-1 to TRBJ1-6; TRBD1 is a possible D gene (6 bases). V gave up 5 bases and J gave up 9 bases, with 11 bases separating them. The V gene's germline CDR1 is MGHDK and CDR2 SYGVNS. The CDR3 has 13 residues. As DNA, the CDR3 is TGTGCCAGCAGTAGACAGGAGATTTCACCCCTCCACTTT. Translation: CASSRQEISPLHF.

This clone was seen a few times. Here the CDR3 DNA reads TGTGCCAGCAGCTCGGGACAGGGGGCCAGATCACCCCTCCACTTT. It translates to CASSSGQGARSPLHF. The chain uses TRBV7-2 and TRBJ1-6; 12 nucleotides line up with TRBD1. Germline CDR1 SGHTA, CDR2 FQGNSA. The J segment lost 10 bases and the V segment lost 4 bases, leaving 5 bases of the junction unmatched. The CDR3 extends over 15 amino acids.

This chain links TRBV7-2 with TRBJ2-1, with 13 nucleotides matching TRBD2. The CDR3 sequence is 16 residues long. The germline V gene has CDR1 SGHTA and CDR2 FQGNSA. J was trimmed by 3 bases and V by 5 bases; bases with no gene match: 4. CDR3 in amino acids: CASSLWTSGSYNEQFF. The CDR3, as DNA: TGTGCCAGCAGCCTGTGGACTAGCGGGAGCTACAATGAGCAGTTCTTC.

As to this clone: This may stem from a read error, because a much larger clone lies one nucleotide away. This sample includes further DNA sequences coding for the same CDR3. The chain joins TRBV18 to TRBJ1-1; D is unclear. Germline V gives CDR1 KGHSH, CDR2 LQKENI. The CDR3 spans 13 residues. V gave up 2 bases and J gave up 2 bases, with 6 bases separating them. CDR3: CASSPGRNTEAFF. The CDR3 DNA follows: TGTGCCAGCTCACCAGGGCGTAACACTGAAGCTTTCTTT.

As for this clone: A clone one base away is much larger, so this may be a read error. At the DNA level, this CDR3 is encoded by other sequences in the same sample as well. This rearrangement joins TRBV28 to TRBJ1-2; 7 bases align to TRBD1. The germline V gene has CDR1 MDHEN and CDR2 SYDVKM. The CDR3 totals 14 residues. V shed 4 bases, J shed 0 bases, and the junction held 2 bases outside the gene matches. CDR3 residues: CASSSGTANYGYTF. CDR3 nucleotides: TGTGCCAGCAGTTCCGGGACAGCTAACTATGGCTACACCTTC.

This clone was seen more than once but under ten times. The rearrangement uses TRBV7-3 and TRBJ1-1; a possible D gene is TRBD1 (6 bases). Trimming took 5 bases from V and 5 from J, leaving 15 bases between them. CDR1 is SGHTA, CDR2 FQGTGA, per germline. The CDR3 has 14 residues. CDR3 sequence reads: CASSPQQGGTEAFF. As DNA, the CDR3 is TGTGCCAGCAGCCCTCAACAGGGAGGGACTGAAGCTTTCTTT.

J is TRBJ2-7 and V is TRBV6-6; unclear D gene. Germline V lookup: CDR1 MNHNY, CDR2 SVGAGI (reference sequence). Trimming stripped 2 bases from V and 2 bases from J, with 13 bases between. The CDR3 is made up of 15 amino acids. Here the CDR3 reads CASSYRAGQPYEQYF. The CDR3, as DNA: TGTGCCAGCAGTTACAGAGCAGGCCAACCCTACGAGCAGTACTTC.

Comments on this clone: Other DNA sequences of this sample code for an identical CDR3. The chain uses TRBV4-1 and TRBJ2-4; TRBD2 might be the D (6 bases). CDR1 and CDR2 (germline): MGHRA, YSYEKL. Between the trimmed V and J ends, which lost 9 bases and 3 bases, there was a span of 9 bases. The CDR3 length is 12 residues. The CDR3 reads CASSGDKNIQYF. For the CDR3, the DNA is TGCGCCAGTTCGGGGGACAAAAACATTCAGTACTTC.

The chain carries TRBV30 and TRBJ1-2, with 7 bases lining up with TRBD1. Germline-derived CDR1 and CDR2 are GTSNPN and SVGIG (reference sequence). The CDR3 sequence is 12 residues long. The V gene end was trimmed by 2 bases and the J gene end by 7 bases; junction bases not matched to a gene: 4. CDR3 residues: CAWSPGQFGYTF. CDR3 DNA: TGTGCCTGGAGTCCGGGACAGTTTGGCTACACCTTC.

The chain combines TRBV7-6 with TRBJ2-7, with 9 bases identical to TRBD2. Germline V gene data show CDR1 as SGHVS and CDR2 as FNYEAQ. The CDR3 extends over 16 amino acids. The J segment lost 5 bases and the V segment lost 5 bases, leaving 13 bases of the junction unmatched. The DNA for the CDR3 is TGTGCCAGCAGCCCGATTAGCGGGGGAGCCTACAACGAGCAGTACTTC. The encoded protein is CASSPISGGAYNEQYF.

The chain couples TRBV4-2 to TRBJ2-7; D not resolved. The CDR3 extends over 12 amino acids. Trimming left V 4 bases short and J 3 bases short, with 7 bases between. The V gene's germline CDR1 is LGHNA and CDR2 YNFKEQ. The CDR3 DNA follows: TGTGCCAGCAGCCGGGTCAGCTACGAGCAGTACTTC. It yields the protein CASSRVSYEQYF.

The chain is built from TRBV6-5 and TRBJ1-6; D is ambiguous. Trimming removed 7 bases from V and 6 bases from J, with 16 bases in between. CDR3 length: 15 residues. CDR1 and CDR2 (germline): MNHEY, SVGAGI. CDR3 region: CASNRQELANSPLHF. CDR3 DNA sequence: TGTGCCAGCAACCGTCAAGAGTTAGCTAATTCACCCCTCCACTTT.

The chain employs TRBV30 and TRBJ2-1; 9 bases match TRBD2. Germline CDR1 and CDR2: GTSNPN and SVGIG (reference sequence). The CDR3 is 15 residues long. The trim removed 2 bases at V and 5 bases at J, leaving 7 bases unmatched. The CDR3 here is CAWSMAGGKNNEQFF. CDR3 nucleotides: TGTGCCTGGAGTATGGCGGGAGGGAAAAACAATGAGCAGTTCTTC.

The gene calls are TRBV7-8 and TRBJ2-1; the D is unclear. Trimming cost V 5 bases and J 8 bases, with 19 bases left between them. Per the germline V gene, CDR1 is SGHVS and CDR2 is FQNEAQ. The CDR3 is 15 amino acids. The chain's CDR3 is CASSHNGPLGDEQFF. DNA for the CDR3: TGTGCCAGCAGCCACAACGGACCCCTGGGCGATGAGCAGTTCTTC.

The rearrangement joins TRBV5-4 to TRBJ2-5; tentative D call: TRBD1 (6 bases). Germline lookup yields CDR1 SGHNT and CDR2 YYREEE (reference sequence). V shed 2 bases and J shed 5 bases, with 13 bases lying between them. The CDR3 runs to 14 residues. Here the CDR3 reads CASSLDRLGETQYF. CDR3 DNA: TGTGCCAGCAGCTTAGACAGGTTGGGTGAGACCCAGTACTTC.

The rearrangement uses TRBV7-2 and TRBJ2-5; 11 bases are a match to TRBD2. The CDR3 is 16 residues long. Germline CDR1 is SGHTA and CDR2 is FQGNSA. V lost 1 base and J lost 2; bases outside the gene matches: 3. The CDR3 region is CASSLGTSGGQETQYF. CDR3 bases: TGTGCCAGCAGCTTAGGCACTAGCGGGGGTCAAGAGACCCAGTACTTC.